The next 28 T cell receptor beta chains were all read from a single sample in a study of T cell repertoires in cytomegalovirus infection. These TCRs' antigens remain unknown. From the reads, TCRdb called clonotypes with MiXCR, one entry per CDR3 protein. Here the sample spans roughly 350,000 distinct CDR3 sequences, approximately 30% being singletons. The source was cultured PBMCs, collected from culture after CMV antigen stimulation. The receptors stem from a human donor in good health (CMV status not recorded). Some clones in this sample may be carry-over from other donors' samples.

The chain recombines TRBV18 with TRBJ1-1; D might be TRBD1 (5 bases). Trimming cost V 3 bases and J 4 bases, with 15 bases left between them. This CDR3 is 15 amino acids long. Germline lookup yields CDR1 KGHSH and CDR2 LQKENI. CDR3 loop: CASSPRDDYRTEAFF. Here the CDR3 DNA reads TGTGCCAGCTCACCTCGGGACGACTATCGCACTGAAGCTTTCTTT.

In its sample, this clonotype was seen a few times. The V gene is TRBV7-9, the J gene TRBJ2-1, with 15 bases matching TRBD2. The germline V gene has CDR1 SEHNR and CDR2 FQNEAQ (reference sequence). This CDR3 spans 21 amino acids. The junction had 16 bases not matched to a gene; V was cut back by 5 bases and J by 2 bases. CDR3 residues: CASSAKGTSGRFIGAYNEQFF. DNA for the CDR3: TGTGCCAGCAGCGCAAAAGGGACTAGCGGGAGGTTTATCGGGGCCTACAATGAGCAGTTCTTC.

This clonotype was counted only a few times. The chain links TRBV7-2 to TRBJ2-7; 8 bases fit TRBD1. The CDR3 contains 13 residues. From germline, CDR1 is SGHTA and CDR2 FQGNSA. V shed 2 bases, J shed 12 bases, and the junction held 9 bases outside the gene matches. CDR3 in amino acids: CASSLTGQGLGYF. The DNA of the CDR3 is TGTGCCAGCAGCTTAACCGGACAGGGTCTAGGGTACTTC. The variable domain in full, with the rest retrieved from reference TRBV7-2 and TRBJ2-7, is GAGVSQSPSNKVTEKGKDVELRCDPISGHTALYWYRQSLGQGLEFLIYFQGNSAPDKSGLPSDRFSAERTGGSVSTLTIQRTQQEDSAVYLCASSLTGQGLGYFGPGTRLTVT.

The rearrangement joins TRBV6-2 or TRBV6-3 to TRBJ2-1, with a tentative D call TRBD2 (5 bases). CDR1 and CDR2 (germline): MNHEY, SVGEGT. The CDR3 extends over 14 amino acids. V was shortened by 5 bases and J by 3 bases, with 11 bases between the two germline ends. The CDR3 loop reads CASSRGSFYNEQFF. DNA for the CDR3: TGTGCCAGCAGTAGAGGGAGCTTCTACAATGAGCAGTTCTTC.

This sequence joins TRBV7-9 and TRBJ1-6; D unresolved. CDR3 length equals 12 residues. Germline V CDR1 and CDR2: SEHNR, FQNEAQ (reference sequence). V was shortened by 5 bases and J by 6 bases, with 5 bases between the two germline ends. CDR3 amino acids: CASSPSNSPLHF. The CDR3 DNA sequence: TGTGCCAGCAGCCCATCTAATTCACCCCTCCACTTT.

V usage is TRBV7-2 and J usage is TRBJ2-3, with D unresolved. The CDR3 is 14 amino acids. The V end was cut by 5 bases, the J end by 1 base, with 10 bases between. Germline CDR1 is SGHTA and CDR2 is FQGNSA. CDR3 residues: CASSPSSGTDTQYF. CDR3 nucleotides: TGTGCCAGCAGCCCTTCTTCTGGCACAGATACGCAGTATTTT.

The V call is TRBV27, the J call TRBJ1-2, with TRBD1 identical over 9 bases. V was pared by 5 bases and J by 8 bases, with 12 bases of the junction left unmatched. Germline CDR1 is MNHEY and CDR2 is SMNVEV (reference sequence). The CDR3 is made up of 15 amino acids. The CDR3 DNA is TGTGCCAGCAGTCCCCCGGGACAGGGTATAGAGGGCTACACCTTC. Protein product: CASSPPGQGIEGYTF.

The chain has TRBV2 and TRBJ2-7; unclear D gene. CDR3 length equals 11 residues. V shed 2 bases and J shed 7 bases, with 6 bases lying between them. Germline-derived CDR1 and CDR2 are SNHLY and FYNNEI. This chain's CDR3 is CASSEPREQYF. The CDR3 DNA follows: TGTGCCAGCAGTGAACCACGGGAGCAGTACTTC.

The chain uses TRBV6-5 and TRBJ1-2, with D possibly TRBD1 on 6 matching bases. V lost 0 bases, J lost 4 bases, and 12 bases lay in between. The CDR3 loop spans 15 amino acids. Germline loops: CDR1 MNHEY, CDR2 SVGAGI. CDR3 DNA sequence: TGTGCCAGCAGTTACTCCGGGGACATCTCCTATGGCTACACCTTC. Translation gives CASSYSGDISYGYTF.

This clonotype showed up just a few times. V is TRBV7-6 and J is TRBJ1-2; D not certain. Germline V gene sequence: CDR1 SGHVS, CDR2 FNYEAQ. The ends were cut back, 5 bases at V and 4 bases at J, with 17 bases in the middle. The CDR3 is 15 residues long. The CDR3 bases are TGTGCCAGCAGCCCAGCGGCCATTGGAACCTATGGCTACACCTTC. It yields the protein CASSPAAIGTYGYTF.

This clonotype has a single count. The gene calls are TRBV20-1 and TRBJ2-1, with a tentative D call TRBD1 (5 bases). V was clipped by 8 bases and J by 4 bases, with 12 bases between them. The CDR3 runs 12 residues. Germline loops: CDR1 DFQATT, CDR2 SNEGSKA (reference sequence). The CDR3 DNA sequence: TGCAGTTGGTCTAGGGGTTACAATGAGCAGTTCTTC. Encoded protein: CSWSRGYNEQFF.

Only a few counts were recorded for this clonotype. No DNA is shown, since the ends of the CDR3 on it are uncertain; the CDR3 is the one TCRdb lists. The V gene is TRBV28, the J gene TRBJ2-1; the table assigns TRBD2, which was not confirmed against the DNA. The germline gives CDR1 MDHEN, CDR2 SYDVKM. Including both end residues, the CDR3 is 16 amino acids long. The CDR3 spells CASSSSVSGRYNEQFF.

J is TRBJ2-7 and V is TRBV5-1, with 10 bases lining up with TRBD2. This CDR3 has 16 amino acids. Germline loops: CDR1 SGHRS, CDR2 YFSETQ. Trimming removed 0 bases from V and 1 base from J; junction bases left unmatched: 4. The CDR3 protein is CASSLDASGGSYEQYF. Here the CDR3 DNA reads TGCGCCAGCAGCTTGGACGCTAGCGGGGGATCCTACGAGCAGTACTTC.

The sample holds many counts of this clonotype. The chain is built from TRBV12-3 or TRBV12-4 and TRBJ2-3; tentatively, D is TRBD2 (7 bases). This CDR3 spans 14 amino acids. V was trimmed by 7 bases and J by 1 base, leaving 12 bases between them. CDR3 loop: CASTGGAGTDTQYF. CDR3 DNA sequence: TGTGCCAGCACTGGGGGGGCCGGCACAGATACGCAGTATTTT.

This clonotype was seen a handful of times. The chain joins TRBV6-2 or TRBV6-3 to TRBJ2-1; 8 positions match TRBD2. The CDR3 covers 17 residues. V was pared by 6 bases and J by 6 bases, with 16 bases of the junction left unmatched. Per the germline V gene, CDR1 is MNHEY and CDR2 is SVGEGT. CDR3 region: CASRTEVLAGPINEQFF. In DNA form, the CDR3 reads TGTGCCAGCAGGACAGAGGTTCTAGCGGGCCCCATCAATGAGCAGTTCTTC.

This sequence joins TRBV7-6 and TRBJ2-1; D gene unclear. V gave up 6 bases and J gave up 4 bases, with 16 bases separating them. The CDR3 is 15 amino acids. CDR1 is SGHVS, CDR2 FNYEAQ, per germline. CDR3 in DNA: TGTGCCAGCAGTTATAACACCATAGCATACAATGAGCAGTTCTTC. Its protein product is CASSYNTIAYNEQFF.

This clonotype appeared a few times. The V and J genes are TRBV2 and TRBJ2-7; weak D call: TRBD1 (6 bases). CDR1 is SNHLY, CDR2 FYNNEI, per germline. Trimming pared 6 bases from V and 0 bases from J, leaving 12 bases between. The CDR3 has 14 residues. CDR3 loop: CASSPGGGSYEQYF. The CDR3, as DNA: TGTGCCAGCAGCCCTGGGGGCGGCTCCTACGAGCAGTACTTC.

The chain carries TRBV12-3 or TRBV12-4 and TRBJ2-3; D call uncertain. This CDR3 spans 14 amino acids. V was clipped by 6 bases and J by 2 bases, with 12 bases between them. CDR3 nucleotides: TGTGCCAGCAGGGCGGCGATCTCCACAGATACGCAGTATTTT. Protein sequence: CASRAAISTDTQYF.

This chain connects TRBV28 to TRBJ2-7; D is ambiguous. CDR1 and CDR2 from the germline V gene are MDHEN and SYDVKM. The CDR3 length is 14 residues. Trimming left V 7 bases short and J 7 bases short, with 20 bases between. The CDR3 coding sequence is TGTGCCAGCACCGGTAAGGGCTTTCTGCTTGAGCAGTACTTC. This sequence encodes CASTGKGFLLEQYF. Variable domain in full (rest from reference TRBV28 and TRBJ2-7): DVKVTQSSRYLVKRTGEKVFLECVQDMDHENMFWYRQDPGLGLRLIYFSYDVKMKEKGDIPEGYSVSREKKERFSLILESASTNQTSMYLCASTGKGFLLEQYFGPGTRLTVT.

CDR3 loop: CSARDLTASGYTF. The CDR3 DNA reads TGCAGTGCTAGAGATCTAACCGCGAGTGGCTACACCTTC. This sequence joins TRBV20-1 and TRBJ1-2, with D unresolved. The V gene lost 0 bases and the J gene lost 7 bases, with 12 bases spanning the gap. This CDR3 comprises 13 residues. CDR1 and CDR2 (germline): DFQATT, SNEGSKA (reference sequence).

This clonotype has at least ten counts. The V and J genes are TRBV7-2 and TRBJ1-3; D might be TRBD1 (6 bases). The CDR3 consists of 15 residues. Deletions cut 5 bases from V and 0 bases from J, with 11 bases between. The germline CDR1 and CDR2 sequences are SGHTA and FQGNSA. The chain's CDR3 is CASSRDTSSGNTIYF. CDR3 nucleotides: TGTGCCAGCAGCCGGGACACGAGCTCTGGAAACACCATATATTTT.

This clonotype was found many times. The chain employs TRBV10-3 and TRBJ2-3; 8 nucleotides line up with TRBD2. Germline V CDR1 and CDR2: ENHRY, SYGVKD. The CDR3 extends over 17 amino acids. J lost 1 base, V lost 0 bases, and 6 bases had no gene match. CDR3 protein: CAISESRAGAGTDTQYF. The CDR3 nucleotides read TGTGCCATCAGTGAGTCGCGAGCGGGAGCTGGCACAGATACGCAGTATTTT.

The rearrangement joins TRBV14 to TRBJ1-6; possibly TRBD1 for D (5 bases). This CDR3 region has 16 residues. Per germline, CDR1 SGHDN and CDR2 FVKESK. V lost 0 bases to trimming and J lost 7 bases, with 13 bases between them. The CDR3 DNA reads as TGTGCCAGCAGCCAAGATATAGGGACCCTGAATTCACCCCTCCACTTT. Its translation: CASSQDIGTLNSPLHF.

V is TRBV20-1 and J is TRBJ2-4; TRBD2 matches 8 bases. J was trimmed by 1 base and V by 6 bases; bases with no gene match: 5. Germline V CDR1 and CDR2: DFQATT, SNEGSKA (reference sequence). The CDR3 sequence is 14 residues long. CDR3 protein: CSALRGVAKNIQYF. Written as DNA, the CDR3 is TGCAGTGCCCTGCGGGGGGTGGCCAAAAACATTCAGTACTTC.

V gene TRBV20-1 combines with J gene TRBJ2-7; D is ambiguous. This CDR3 is 13 amino acids long. Germline lookup yields CDR1 DFQATT and CDR2 SNEGSKA (reference sequence). V was trimmed by 4 bases and J by 2 bases, leaving 12 bases between them. CDR3 bases: TGCAGTGCTACCTATCATCCCCCCTACGAGCAGTACTTC. Its translation: CSATYHPPYEQYF.

This clonotype was counted only a few times. The V gene is TRBV7-2, the J gene TRBJ2-5; D unclear. This CDR3 region has 14 residues. Germline CDR1 is SGHTA and CDR2 is FQGNSA. The V end lost 0 bases, the J end lost 4 bases, and 9 bases lay between the germline ends. The CDR3 sequence: CASSLASGPETQYF. Here the CDR3 DNA reads TGTGCCAGCAGCTTAGCGAGTGGTCCAGAGACCCAGTACTTC.

This rearrangement joins TRBV6-8 to TRBJ2-2; a possible D gene is TRBD2 (6 bases). CDR3 size: 16 residues. The germline V gene encodes CDR1 MNHGY and CDR2 SAAAGT. The V end was cut by 0 bases, the J end by 1 base, with 9 bases between. In nucleotides, the CDR3 is TGTGCCAGCAGTTACTCGATGGGGGGGAACACCGGGGAGCTGTTTTTT. Amino acids: CASSYSMGGNTGELFF.

About this clonotype itself: A much larger clone differs from this one at a single base, so this may be a read error. The rearrangement uses TRBV7-2 and TRBJ1-2; D uncertain. V lost 1 base and J 4 bases, leaving 16 bases between the germline ends. The V gene's germline CDR1 is SGHTA and CDR2 FQGNSA. The CDR3 runs to 16 residues. The CDR3 nucleotides read TGTGCCAGCAGCTTAGTCCGTTCCGGGGTCCTCTATGGCTACACCTTC. It encodes CASSLVRSGVLYGYTF.